These 3 T cell receptor beta chains were all obtained from the same sample, sequenced in a study of T-cell reconstitution after alpha-beta-depleted transplantation in children. Library preparation (for TCRbeta) was performed with unique molecular identifiers. TCRdb recomputed calls from the PCR reads with MiXCR, one row per CDR3 protein. The sample has approximately 510,000 distinct CDR3 sequences; 15% to 20% are singletons. Sample: PBMCs from the stem cell graft donor, taken from the stem cell graft. These TCRs come from a human donor who donated a stem cell graft to a child with acute lymphoblastic leukemia.

The chain employs TRBV4-1 and TRBJ2-7; a weak D match, TRBD2 (5 bases). The CDR3 sequence is 16 residues long. Trimming left V 4 bases short and J 3 bases short, with 19 bases between. CDR1 is MGHRA and CDR2 is YSYEKL in the germline V gene. CDR3 nucleotide sequence: TGCGCCAGCAGCCCTTTGAATAGCGTCGTTATCTACGAGCAGTACTTC. It codes for CASSPLNSVVIYEQYF.

This sequence joins TRBV27 and TRBJ2-7; 7 nucleotides line up with TRBD2. Germline V gene data show CDR1 as MNHEY and CDR2 as SMNVEV (reference sequence). The CDR3 spans 20 residues. The J segment lost 0 bases and the V segment lost 3 bases, leaving 20 bases of the junction unmatched. CDR3 in amino acids: CASSFVRVRGIRDYSYEQYF. CDR3 nucleotides: TGTGCCAGCAGTTTTGTACGCGTTCGGGGTATCAGGGACTACTCCTACGAGCAGTACTTC.

This chain links TRBV24-1 with TRBJ2-1, with 7 bases lining up with TRBD2. The CDR3 is 17 amino acids. Germline CDR1 and CDR2: KGHDR and SFDVKD. The trim removed 5 bases at V and 10 bases at J, leaving 19 bases unmatched. The CDR3 here is CATSVMAGALYFEEQFF. The CDR3 DNA follows: TGTGCCACCAGTGTAATGGCGGGAGCGCTTTATTTTGAGGAGCAGTTCTTC.